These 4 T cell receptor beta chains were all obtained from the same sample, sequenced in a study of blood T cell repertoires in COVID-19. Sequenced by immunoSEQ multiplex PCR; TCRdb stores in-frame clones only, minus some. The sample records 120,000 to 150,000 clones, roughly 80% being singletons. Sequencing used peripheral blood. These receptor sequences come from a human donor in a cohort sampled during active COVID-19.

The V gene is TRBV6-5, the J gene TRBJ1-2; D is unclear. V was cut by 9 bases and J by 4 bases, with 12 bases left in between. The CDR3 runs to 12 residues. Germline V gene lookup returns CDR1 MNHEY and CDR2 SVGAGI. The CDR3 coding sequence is TGTGCCAGTAGAGCTCTTGGCTATGGCTACACCTTC. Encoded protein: CASRALGYGYTF.

CDR3 amino acids: CASSFRGRGVTEAFF. For the CDR3, the DNA is TGCGCCAGCAGCTTCAGGGGGCGGGGAGTGACTGAAGCTTTCTTT. The chain carries TRBV5-1 and TRBJ1-1, with 8 bases matching TRBD1. The length of the CDR3 is 15 residues. V lost 2 bases, J lost 5 bases, and 8 bases stayed unmatched. Germline V gives CDR1 SGHRS, CDR2 YFSETQ.

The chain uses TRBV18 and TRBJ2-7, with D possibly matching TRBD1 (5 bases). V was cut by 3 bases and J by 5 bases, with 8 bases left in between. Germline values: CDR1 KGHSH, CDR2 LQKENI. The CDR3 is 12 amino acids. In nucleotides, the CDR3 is TGTGCCAGCTCACCGGACACGGACGAGCAGTACTTC. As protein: CASSPDTDEQYF. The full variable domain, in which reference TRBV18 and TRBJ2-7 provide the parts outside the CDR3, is NAGVMQNPRHLVRRRGQEARLRCSPMKGHSHVYWYRQLPEEGLKFMVYLQKENIIDESGMPKERFSAEFPKEGPSILRIQQVVRGDSAAYFCASSPDTDEQYFGPGTRLTVT.

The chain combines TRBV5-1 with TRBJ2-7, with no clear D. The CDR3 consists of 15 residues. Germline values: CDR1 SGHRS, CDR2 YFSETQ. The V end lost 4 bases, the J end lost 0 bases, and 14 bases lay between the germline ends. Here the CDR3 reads CASSRGSVSSYEQYF. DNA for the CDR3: TGCGCCAGCAGCAGAGGATCCGTGAGCTCCTACGAGCAGTACTTC.